The entry below gives a single TCR beta chain sequence along with its context. The data originate from a study of control samples from healthy donors and cancer patients. The CDR3 runs to 12 residues. Trimming took off 11 bases at V and 7 bases at J, with 15 bases between the two ends. The germline gives CDR1 SNHLY, CDR2 FYNNEI. TCRdb's copy holds only in-frame clones and misses some; the assay was immunoSEQ multiplex PCR. The data show about 80,000 clones, with 89% seen just once and approximately 6% held by the top ten. This sequence originates from a man aged 50-60 years in good health. This chain joins TRBV2 and TRBJ1-5; maybe TRBD1 (6 bases). Sequenced input: blood. The CDR3 DNA reads TGTGCCTCCGGGGGGGGCGGACAGCCCCAGCATTTT. Translation: CASGGGGQPQHF.